This TCR beta chain was sequenced during a study of tumor-infiltrating lymphocytes in primary liver carcinoma. Study-level results: A significantly higher top-250-clone fraction was found in tumors than in blood (p = 0.039). Pairs comparing tumor with adjacent tissue or blood overlapped less than pairs drawn from tumor regions.

Both blood RNA, taken from unsorted whole blood, and germline DNA were extracted. Collected before surgery were 3 to 5 milliliters of peripheral blood. The researchers produced TCR beta cDNA from 500 to 550 ng total RNA with a constant-region primer. TCR beta libraries came from three nested multiplex PCR rounds using slightly modified ARM-PCR. TRBV1-TRBV30 forward and Cbeta reverse primers drove the first two approximately 10-cycle rounds. A single record per CDR3 protein comes from TCRdb applying MiXCR to the multiplex PCR reads. The repertoire holds approximately 300,000 distinct CDR3 sequences, with over 55% as singletons. This clonotype was observed once. Its antigen is still unknown. One end of the junction is discordant with germline, which a read error may explain. CDR1 is MNHEY, CDR2 SVGAGI, per germline. The CDR3 length is 15 residues.

Source material: peripheral blood. The sequence was collected from a middle-aged man with primary liver carcinoma and hepatitis B virus infection. The chain employs TRBV6-5 and TRBJ1-3; D not resolved. Here the CDR3 DNA reads TGTGCCAGCAGGACGAACACAACCGAGGGAAACACCATGTATTTT. Protein: CASRTNTTEGNTMYF.